A selection of T cell receptor beta chains follows, all from one sample in a study of T cell responses to AZD1222 COVID-19 vaccine. Clones were read by immunoSEQ multiplex PCR, and TCRdb kept only the in-frame ones, dropping some. This sample has fewer than 200,000 clones, with 80% to 90% found just once. Sequenced here: peripheral blood, sampled on day 0 of AZD1222 vaccination. Source of these receptors: an adult in good health. Both conserved end residues are part of each CDR3. The D gene is left open where the match is weak. Some rows have no size entry. The others give once, few or many, or a class for an expanded clone.

NA	TRBV7-8	13	NA	CASSGGGPKSQHF
NA	TRBV2	12	NA	CASSNRANVLTF
TRBD1	TRBV6-1	15	NA	CASSEAETGGHEQFF
TRBD2	TRBV3-1/TRBV3-2	14	NA	CASKASGGAGTQYF
NA	TRBV23-1	14	NA	CASSQSRLVEKLFF
TRBD1	TRBV27	14	NA	CASSPQQGFLGYTF
TRBD2	TRBV5-4	16	few	CASSLMATSGRGEQFF
NA	TRBV27	15	NA	CASSLQDPRGTEAFF
NA	TRBV3-1/TRBV3-2	14	NA	CASSQAVQGGEQYF
TRBD2	TRBV27	17	NA	CASGWLTSGQERDTQYF
TRBD1	TRBV7-3	14	NA	CASSRGQGYGEQFF
NA	TRBV2	13	once	CASSPSENYGYTF
NA	TRBV5-1	16	NA	CASTHGGRVSYNEQFF
TRBD1	TRBV4-2	16	few	CASSVSSGTDAGELFF
NA	TRBV5-1	13	NA	CASSLAISNEQFF
TRBD2	TRBV7-2	16	NA	CASSLFFAGVQETQYF
TRBD1	TRBV28	15	NA	CASSRQGVMNTEAFF
NA	TRBV29-1	13	NA	CSVEGGPNEKLFF
NA	TRBV18	12	NA	CASSPRTDTQYF
NA	TRBV7-8	12	NA	CASSPVKNEQFF